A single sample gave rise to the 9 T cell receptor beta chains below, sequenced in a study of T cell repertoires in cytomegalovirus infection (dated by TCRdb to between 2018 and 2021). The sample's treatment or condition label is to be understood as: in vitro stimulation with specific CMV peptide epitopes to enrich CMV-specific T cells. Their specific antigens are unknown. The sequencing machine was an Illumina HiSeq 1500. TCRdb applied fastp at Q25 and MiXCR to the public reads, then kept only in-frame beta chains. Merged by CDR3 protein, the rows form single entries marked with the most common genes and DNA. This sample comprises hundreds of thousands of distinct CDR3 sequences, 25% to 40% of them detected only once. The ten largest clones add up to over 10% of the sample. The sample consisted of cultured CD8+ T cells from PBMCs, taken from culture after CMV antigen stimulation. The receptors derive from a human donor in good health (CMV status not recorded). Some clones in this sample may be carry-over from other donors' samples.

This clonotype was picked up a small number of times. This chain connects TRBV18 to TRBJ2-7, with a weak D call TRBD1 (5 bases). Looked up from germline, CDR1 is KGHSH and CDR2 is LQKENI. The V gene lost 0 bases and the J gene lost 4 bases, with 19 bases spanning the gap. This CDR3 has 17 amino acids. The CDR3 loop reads CASSPPPDSYYLYEQYF. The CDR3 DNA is TGTGCCAGCTCACCACCCCCAGACAGTTACTACTTATACGAGCAGTACTTC.

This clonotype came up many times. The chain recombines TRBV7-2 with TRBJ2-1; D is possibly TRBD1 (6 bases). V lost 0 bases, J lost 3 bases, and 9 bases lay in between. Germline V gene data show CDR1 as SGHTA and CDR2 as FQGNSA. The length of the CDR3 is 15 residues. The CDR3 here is CASSLARGHYNEQFF. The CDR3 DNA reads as TGTGCCAGCAGCTTAGCCAGGGGACACTACAATGAGCAGTTCTTC.

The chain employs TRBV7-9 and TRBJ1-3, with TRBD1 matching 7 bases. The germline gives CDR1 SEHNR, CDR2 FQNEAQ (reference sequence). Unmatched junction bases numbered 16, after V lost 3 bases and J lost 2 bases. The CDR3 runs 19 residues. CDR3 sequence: CASSFITGTDHIPGNTIYF. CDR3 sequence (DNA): TGTGCCAGCAGCTTCATAACCGGGACAGACCACATCCCTGGAAACACCATATATTTT.

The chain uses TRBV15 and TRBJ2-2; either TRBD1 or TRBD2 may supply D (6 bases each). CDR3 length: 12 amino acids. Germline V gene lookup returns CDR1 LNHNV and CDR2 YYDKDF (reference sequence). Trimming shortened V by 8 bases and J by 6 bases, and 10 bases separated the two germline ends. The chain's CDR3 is CATLGGSGELFF. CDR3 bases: TGTGCCACCTTGGGGGGCTCCGGGGAGCTGTTTTTT.

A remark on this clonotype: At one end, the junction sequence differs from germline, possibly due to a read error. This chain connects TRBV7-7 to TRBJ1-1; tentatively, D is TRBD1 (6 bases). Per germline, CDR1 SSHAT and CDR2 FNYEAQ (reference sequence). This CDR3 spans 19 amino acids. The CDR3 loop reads CASSLGGRRVEGPNTEAFF. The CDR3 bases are TGTGCTAGCAGCTTAGGGGGTCGAAGGGTAGAGGGGCCGAACACTGAAGCTTTCTTT.

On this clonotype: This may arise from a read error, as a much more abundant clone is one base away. The CDR3 DNA follows: TGTGCTAGTTACAGGGGTGGAAACACCGTATATTTT. Translation gives CASYRGGNTVYF. The chain recombines TRBV12-5 with TRBJ1-3; 7 bases are shared with TRBD1. Germline CDR1 is LGHNT and CDR2 is FRNRAP. The CDR3 has 12 amino acids.

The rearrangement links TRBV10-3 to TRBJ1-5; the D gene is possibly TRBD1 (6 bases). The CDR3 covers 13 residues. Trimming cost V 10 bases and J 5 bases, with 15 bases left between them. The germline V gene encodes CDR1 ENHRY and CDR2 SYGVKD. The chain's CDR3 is CATSRKGDQPQHF. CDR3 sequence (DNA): TGTGCCACCTCCCGAAAGGGGGATCAGCCCCAGCATTTT.

The CDR3 protein is CATSREGWRVGGQPQHF. The CDR3 DNA sequence: TGTGCCACCAGCAGAGAAGGGTGGAGGGTAGGCGGTCAGCCCCAGCATTTT. The chain uses TRBV15 and TRBJ1-5; D gene uncertain. Germline CDR1 and CDR2: LNHNV and YYDKDF (reference sequence). V gave up 0 bases and J gave up 6 bases, with 18 bases separating them. The CDR3 spans 17 residues.

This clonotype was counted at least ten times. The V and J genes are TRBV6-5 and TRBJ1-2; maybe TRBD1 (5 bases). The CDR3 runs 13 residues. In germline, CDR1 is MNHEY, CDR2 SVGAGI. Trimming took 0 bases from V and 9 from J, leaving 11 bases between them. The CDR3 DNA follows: TGTGCCAGCAGTTACTCAAGTCGGGGCAGCTACACCTTC. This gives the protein CASSYSSRGSYTF.